This T cell receptor (beta chain) was captured by sequencing in a study of beta chain features in type 1 diabetes. Study-level findings and limits: Patients' naive, central memory and regulatory TCRB repertoires appeared more alike than those of healthy donors. Fewer junction insertions and more nucleotide deletions appeared in type 1 diabetes patients.

Concerning this clone: Its specificity is not known.

V shed 1 base, J shed 7 bases, and the junction held 5 bases outside the gene matches. Germline loops: CDR1 LGHNA, CDR2 YNFKEQ. The CDR3 extends over 16 amino acids. Of the isolated RNA, all was reverse transcribed, and so the sequenced material was expressed TCRB transcripts. Assay used: immunoSEQ multiplex PCR; TCRdb lists only in-frame clones, some missing. This sample has about 320,000 clones, with about 15% found just once. The TCR sequence derives from a young man in good health. This chain uses TRBV4-2 with TRBJ2-1; the match to TRBD2 covers 12 bases. The sequenced sample consisted of central memory CD4+ T cells from blood. In DNA, the CDR3 is TGTGCCAGCAGCCAAGGAACTAGCGGGAGGTATAATGAGCAGTTCTTC. Its translation is CASSQGTSGRYNEQFF.